One sample yielded the 30 T cell receptor beta chains listed below, sequenced in a study of T-cell memory formation after mild COVID-19 (dated by TCRdb to about 2021). Library creation used 5' RACE. Sequencing was performed on an Illumina NovaSeq 6000. Clones were called with MiXCR by TCRdb after fastp trimmed the public reads at Q25, and only in-frame beta chains were retained. When rows share a CDR3 protein, they turn into one entry using the most common DNA and genes. The table for this sample lists approximately 500,000 distinct CDR3 sequences; about 23% of them were counted only once. The ten largest account for 12% of the sample. Sequencing used PBMCs or a T cell subset sorted from them (not recorded which). Receptors originate from an adult woman who had mild COVID-19 (a few samples of this study predate the infection). The sample titles of this study are shuffled in the database, so cell type and time point are left out; the donor was told from shared clones.

The chain uses TRBV18 and TRBJ2-1, with 14 bases aligning to TRBD2. The CDR3 is 16 residues long. Germline CDR1 and CDR2: KGHSH and LQKENI. V shed 3 bases and J 7 bases; nucleotides not matched to a gene: 5. CDR3 sequence reads: CASSPGLAGDWNEQFF. CDR3 coding DNA: TGTGCCAGCTCACCGGGACTAGCGGGAGACTGGAATGAGCAGTTCTTC.

In this sample, this clonotype turned up a few times. The chain recombines TRBV5-1 with TRBJ2-7; D tentatively fits TRBD1 or TRBD2 (5 bases each). The CDR3 is made up of 15 amino acids. The germline V gene encodes CDR1 SGHRS and CDR2 YFSETQ. With 4 bases removed from V and 1 base from J, the gap between germline ends came to 15 bases. This CDR3 reads CASSPWKEGSYEQYF. The DNA for the CDR3 is TGCGCCAGCAGCCCATGGAAAGAGGGGTCCTACGAGCAGTACTTC.

This rearrangement joins TRBV19 to TRBJ2-7; 10 bases are shared with TRBD1. This CDR3 is built from 18 residues. The germline CDR1 and CDR2 sequences are LNHDA and SQIVND (reference sequence). With 4 bases clipped from V and 1 base from J, the junction kept 13 bases outside the gene matches. The CDR3 bases are TGTGCCAGTAGTACACCCCGACAGGGGGCTTCGTATTCCTACGAGCAGTACTTC. Translating it yields CASSTPRQGASYSYEQYF.

The chain employs TRBV5-5 and TRBJ2-3; TRBD2 agrees at 9 bases. V was clipped by 3 bases and J by 3 bases; unmatched bases: 5. Germline CDR1 reads SGHKS; CDR2 reads YYEKEE (reference sequence). The CDR3 length is 15 residues. The DNA of the CDR3 is TGTGCCAGCAGCTATCTAGCGGGGAAGACAGATACGCAGTATTTT. Residues: CASSYLAGKTDTQYF.

This clonotype was seen repeatedly, ten times or more. The chain uses TRBV27 and TRBJ2-7; possible D gene TRBD2, 6 bases. Per germline, CDR1 MNHEY and CDR2 SMNVEV (reference sequence). V was pared by 4 bases and J by 3 bases, with 16 bases between. The CDR3 sequence is 15 residues long. DNA for the CDR3: TGTGCCAGCAGTTCACCACTAGCCGACTTCTACGAGCAGTACTTC. Residues: CASSSPLADFYEQYF.

The chain carries TRBV15 and TRBJ2-6; D unresolved. The ends were cut back, 3 bases at V and 1 base at J, with 10 bases in the middle. This CDR3 has 16 residues. Germline V CDR1 and CDR2: LNHNV, YYDKDF (reference sequence). This CDR3 reads CATSSGLGSGANVLTF. CDR3 DNA sequence: TGTGCCACCAGCAGCGGGCTAGGATCTGGGGCCAACGTCCTGACTTTC. The full variable domain, in which reference TRBV15 and TRBJ2-6 provide the parts outside the CDR3, is DAMVIQNPRYQVTQFGKPVTLSCSQTLNHNVMYWYQQKSSQAPKLLFHYYDKDFNNEADTPDNFQSRRPNTSFCFLDIRSPGLGDTAMYLCATSSGLGSGANVLTFGAGSRLTVL.

This chain links TRBV11-2 with TRBJ2-7; 11 bases map to TRBD2. The J segment lost 0 bases and the V segment lost 2 bases, leaving 3 bases of the junction unmatched. This CDR3 comprises 16 residues. Germline loops: CDR1 SGHAT, CDR2 FQNNGV. This chain's CDR3 is CASSLLAGGTSYEQYF. Here the CDR3 DNA reads TGTGCCAGCAGCTTATTAGCGGGAGGGACCTCCTACGAGCAGTACTTC.

The chain employs TRBV3-1 and TRBJ1-2, with 10 bases aligning to TRBD1. Germline V lookup: CDR1 LGHDT, CDR2 YNNKEL (reference sequence). The CDR3 totals 15 residues. J lost 6 bases, V lost 0 bases, and 4 bases had no gene match. The CDR3 DNA sequence: TGTGCCAGCAGCCAAGAGGAGACAGGGGGCGATGGCTACACCTTC. It translates to CASSQEETGGDGYTF.

The gene calls are TRBV7-6 and TRBJ1-1; 9 bases match TRBD1. Germline loops: CDR1 SGHVS, CDR2 FNYEAQ. V lost 5 bases, J lost 1 base, and 8 bases stayed unmatched. This CDR3 comprises 16 residues. Written as DNA, the CDR3 is TGTGCCAGCAGCCCAACAGGGGGCGCATGGAACACTGAAGCTTTCTTT. Its translation: CASSPTGGAWNTEAFF. Supplemented by reference TRBV7-6 and TRBJ1-1, the full variable domain reads GAGVSQSPRYKVTKRGQDVALRCDPISGHVSLYWYRQALGQGPEFLTYFNYEAQQDKSGLPNDRFSAERPEGSISTLTIQRTEQRDSAMYRCASSPTGGAWNTEAFFGQGTRLTVV.

The V gene is TRBV4-3, the J gene TRBJ1-1; no clear D gene. The germline gives CDR1 LGHNA, CDR2 YSLEER. This CDR3 region has 17 residues. Trimming shortened V by 0 bases and J by 4 bases, and 18 bases separated the two germline ends. The chain's CDR3 is CASSQDWSERMVTEAFF. The CDR3, as DNA: TGCGCCAGCAGCCAAGACTGGTCAGAAAGGATGGTCACTGAAGCTTTCTTT.

A few counts support this clonotype. The J gene is TRBJ1-5, the V gene TRBV7-9, with TRBD1 identical over 9 bases. The CDR3 loop spans 15 amino acids. The germline V gene has CDR1 SEHNR and CDR2 FQNEAQ (reference sequence). V was clipped by 5 bases and J by 6 bases; unmatched bases: 8. The CDR3 loop reads CASSMGQGGGQPQHF. CDR3 nucleotides: TGTGCCAGCAGCATGGGACAGGGAGGGGGTCAGCCCCAGCATTTT.

This chain joins TRBV29-1 and TRBJ1-2; D is ambiguous. V was trimmed by 3 bases and J by 4 bases, leaving 6 bases between them. Looked up from germline, CDR1 is SQVTM and CDR2 is ANQGSEA. The CDR3 loop spans 11 amino acids. DNA for the CDR3: TGCAGCGTTGATAGGTCCTATGGCTACACCTTC. It encodes CSVDRSYGYTF.

The CDR3 region has the DNA TGCGCCAGCAGCCAAGATGGTACAGGGGGCATCGGTGGCTACACCTTC. Protein sequence: CASSQDGTGGIGGYTF. V is TRBV4-1 and J is TRBJ1-2, with TRBD1 matching 9 bases. V was pared by 0 bases and J by 7 bases, with 9 bases of the junction left unmatched. The CDR3 sequence is 16 residues long. Germline CDR1 and CDR2: MGHRA and YSYEKL.

This chain uses TRBV6-6 with TRBJ2-7; tentatively, D is TRBD1 (6 bases). Germline CDR1 MNHNY, CDR2 SVGAGI (reference sequence). This CDR3 is 14 amino acids long. Trimming left V 6 bases short and J 2 bases short, with 14 bases between. In DNA form, the CDR3 reads TGTGCCAGCAGCCCCCCATCAGGGGCCTACGAGCAGTACTTC. Translated, it gives CASSPPSGAYEQYF.

J is TRBJ2-6 and V is TRBV24-1, with D tentatively TRBD2 (6 bases). Germline lookup yields CDR1 KGHDR and CDR2 SFDVKD. Deletions cut 6 bases from V and 4 bases from J, with 15 bases between. This CDR3 contains 16 residues. The CDR3 region is CATSQGGHGGANVLTF. CDR3 DNA: TGTGCCACCAGTCAAGGAGGGCATGGGGGGGCCAACGTCCTGACTTTC.

This clonotype was detected only a few times. V is TRBV10-3 and J is TRBJ2-2, with 8 bases identical to TRBD1. From germline, CDR1 is ENHRY and CDR2 SYGVKD. The CDR3 totals 17 residues. Unmatched junction bases numbered 8, after V lost 3 bases and J lost 2 bases. In DNA, the CDR3 is TGTGCCATCAGTGATGGGGGACAGGACGCCAACACCGGGGAGCTGTTTTTT. Its translation is CAISDGGQDANTGELFF.

The chain joins TRBV5-5 to TRBJ2-1; D perhaps matches TRBD1 (6 bases). CDR3 length equals 11 residues. Germline values: CDR1 SGHKS, CDR2 YYEKEE (reference sequence). V was shortened by 4 bases and J by 13 bases, with 12 bases between the two germline ends. CDR3 protein: CASSPDSRQFF. DNA of the CDR3: TGTGCCAGCAGCCCGGACAGCCGCCAGTTCTTC.

This clonotype was detected a few times. V is TRBV12-3 or TRBV12-4 and J is TRBJ2-5, with 8 bases that match TRBD2. V trimming: 6 bases; J trimming: 4 bases; junction bases outside the gene matches: 10. The CDR3 totals 15 residues. The CDR3 nucleotides read TGTGCCAGCAGCCACGGGAGGGGTGGCCTAGAGACCCAGTACTTC. Its protein product is CASSHGRGGLETQYF.

V gene TRBV6-5 combines with J gene TRBJ2-7; a weak D match, TRBD2 (7 bases). Trimming removed 6 bases at V and 5 bases at J, with 14 bases between. The germline CDR1 and CDR2 sequences are MNHEY and SVGAGI. This CDR3 region has 13 residues. CDR3 residues: CASSPGGGDEQYF. CDR3 in DNA: TGTGCCAGCAGCCCTGGGGGGGGCGACGAGCAGTACTTC.

This clonotype was counted between two and nine times. The chain combines TRBV24-1 with TRBJ2-3, with D unclear. This CDR3 has 15 amino acids. Trimming shortened V by 9 bases and J by 0 bases, and 15 bases separated the two germline ends. Germline V gives CDR1 KGHDR, CDR2 SFDVKD. The CDR3 region has the DNA TGTGCCACCGAAGAAGGCGCCACTAGCACAGATACGCAGTATTTT. Its protein product is CATEEGATSTDTQYF.

This rearrangement joins TRBV11-2 to TRBJ2-3; 11 bases align to TRBD2. V trimming: 0 bases; J trimming: 4 bases; junction bases outside the gene matches: 9. Germline CDR1 is SGHAT and CDR2 is FQNNGV. The CDR3 spans 18 residues. The CDR3 sequence is CASSLDLGLAGVADTQYF. DNA of the CDR3: TGTGCCAGCAGCTTAGATCTCGGACTAGCGGGTGTGGCAGATACGCAGTATTTT.

The V gene is TRBV11-2, the J gene TRBJ2-5; D uncertain. Germline V gene data show CDR1 as SGHAT and CDR2 as FQNNGV. The CDR3 sequence is 12 residues long. Deletions cut 3 bases from V and 4 bases from J, with 6 bases between. This CDR3 is CASSFRSETQYF. For the CDR3, the DNA is TGTGCCAGCAGCTTCAGGTCAGAGACCCAGTACTTC.

This chain uses TRBV4-1 with TRBJ2-3; TRBD1 might be the D (6 bases). Trimming cost V 3 bases and J 3 bases, with 13 bases left between them. The CDR3 loop spans 15 amino acids. The germline CDR1 and CDR2 sequences are MGHRA and YSYEKL. As DNA, the CDR3 is TGCGCCAGCAGCCAGGGGGCCAGGGATACAGATACGCAGTATTTT. Protein: CASSQGARDTDTQYF.

This chain uses TRBV6-5 with TRBJ2-7; no clear D gene. V was trimmed by 8 bases and J by 7 bases, leaving 12 bases between them. CDR1 and CDR2 from the germline V gene are MNHEY and SVGAGI. CDR3 size: 11 residues. The CDR3 region is CASRQLREQYF. CDR3 sequence (DNA): TGTGCCAGCCGTCAGCTACGGGAGCAGTACTTC.

The chain recombines TRBV30 with TRBJ2-3; 8 nucleotides agree with TRBD2. V lost 5 bases, J lost 0 bases, and 1 base stayed unmatched. The CDR3 covers 13 residues. CDR1 and CDR2 from the germline V gene are GTSNPN and SVGIG (reference sequence). The CDR3 here is CAWGLASTDTQYF. As DNA, the CDR3 is TGTGCCTGGGGACTAGCCAGCACAGATACGCAGTATTTT. The full variable domain, in which reference TRBV30 and TRBJ2-3 provide the parts outside the CDR3, is SQTIHQWPATLVQPVGSPLSLECTVEGTSNPNLYWYRQAAGRGLQLLFYSVGIGQISSEVPQNLSASRPQDRQFILSSKKLLLSDSGFYLCAWGLASTDTQYFGPGTRLTVL.

The rearrangement joins TRBV7-3 to TRBJ1-1, with 8 bases identical to TRBD1. The CDR3 totals 14 residues. Germline values: CDR1 SGHTA, CDR2 FQGTGA. The V and J ends lost 6 bases and 5 bases, in that order; junction bases with no gene match: 8. This CDR3 reads CASSPRGRGTEAFF. CDR3 sequence (DNA): TGTGCCAGCAGTCCCAGGGGGCGTGGGACTGAAGCTTTCTTT.

The rearrangement joins TRBV27 to TRBJ1-2; 7 bases are a match to TRBD1. The V gene's germline CDR1 is MNHEY and CDR2 SMNVEV (reference sequence). The CDR3 has 13 amino acids. With V trimmed by 5 bases and J by 7 bases, 7 bases remained unmatched. In nucleotides, the CDR3 is TGTGCCAGCAGTCGGCAGGGGGTTAGTGGCTACACCTTC. This sequence encodes CASSRQGVSGYTF.

This clonotype was counted at least ten times. The V gene is TRBV12-3 or TRBV12-4, the J gene TRBJ2-5; D is uncertain. The length of the CDR3 is 14 residues. The ends were cut back, 2 bases at V and 4 bases at J, with 11 bases in the middle. In DNA form, the CDR3 reads TGTGCCAGCAGTTTAAAGCGTCGAGGAGAGACCCAGTACTTC. Amino acid sequence: CASSLKRRGETQYF.

This clonotype was seen more than once but under ten times. The J gene is TRBJ1-1, the V gene TRBV11-2; 7 bases line up with TRBD1. This CDR3 spans 14 amino acids. Trimming at V came to 2 bases and at J to 3 bases, leaving 3 bases not matched to a gene. Germline V gives CDR1 SGHAT, CDR2 FQNNGV. The CDR3: CASSLRGRDTEAFF. In DNA, the CDR3 is TGTGCCAGCAGCTTAAGGGGGCGGGACACTGAAGCTTTCTTT.

J is TRBJ2-1 and V is TRBV20-1; perhaps TRBD2 as D (5 bases). Trimming removed 1 base from V and 2 bases from J, with 9 bases in between. The CDR3 extends over 14 amino acids. The germline CDR1 and CDR2 sequences are DFQATT and SNEGSKA (reference sequence). Written as DNA, the CDR3 is TGCAGTGCTAGAGTGCCGACTACCTACAATGAGCAGTTCTTC. This codes for CSARVPTTYNEQFF.